This T cell receptor beta chain was sequenced during a study of cytomegalovirus exposure and HLA in healthy donors. Study-level background: Earlier results showed some 120 million unique TCR beta sequences derived from around 170 million T cells. Notes on the study in general: In a later analysis, several top co-occurrence clusters appeared linked to parvovirus B19, influenza, CMV and Epstein-Barr virus. Available immune exposure information covered CMV serostatus only.

V lost 6 bases and J lost 3; bases outside the gene matches: 8. This CDR3 is 15 amino acids long. Germline V CDR1 and CDR2: LNHDA, SQIVND (reference sequence). PCR used 60 Vbeta primers and 13 Jbeta primers. Sequencing used immunoSEQ multiplex PCR; TCRdb keeps in-frame clones, though not all of them. The sample includes roughly 170,000 clones, approximately 81% of them seen just once. This clone showed up just once. Its specificity is unknown. Specimen: PBMCs. This sequence joins TRBV19 and TRBJ2-7, with 10 nucleotides matching TRBD2. The receptor was isolated from a woman aged 30 to 39 in good health and CMV-seronegative. DNA for the CDR3: TGTGCCAGTAGCATTCTAGCGGGAGCCCACTACGAGCAGTACTTC. Amino acids: CASSILAGAHYEQYF.